This is a list of T cell receptor beta chains from one sample in a study of shared clonotypes between healthy human individuals. The method was immunoSEQ multiplex PCR; TCRdb's version includes in-frame clones alone and lacks a portion of them. The sample records about 2.1 million clones, 80% to 95% being singletons. Sequencing was carried out using naive CD8+ T cells from PBMCs. The source is a man in his late teens or twenties in good health. Some clones in this sample may be carry-over from other donors' samples. Each CDR3 is given with its conserved first and last residue. The D gene is left open where the match is weak. Rows may omit the clone size; those that give it use once, few, many or a size class.

>.|.|TRBV27|TRBJ1-1
TGTGCCAGCAGTTTATCCAGGGATGGTGAAGCTTTCTTT
CASSLSRDGEAFF
>TRBD1|.|TRBV7-9|TRBJ2-3
TGTGCCAGCAGCTGGGAAGGACAGGGCGCAGATACGCAGTATTTT
CASSWEGQGADTQYF
>.|.|TRBV2|TRBJ1-5
TGTGCCAGCAGTGAAGCAGGAGGGAATCAGCCCCAGCATTTT
CASSEAGGNQPQHF
>.|.|TRBV9|TRBJ1-3
TGTGCCAGCAGCGCCCGGGGGGCTTCTGGAAACACCATATATTTT
CASSARGASGNTIYF
>.|once|TRBV7-9|TRBJ1-3
TGTGCCAGCAGCATTCAACCGGGGCCGAACTCTGGAAACACCATATATTTT
CASSIQPGPNSGNTIYF
>TRBD1|.|TRBV5-1|TRBJ2-7
TGCGCCAGCAGACCGGGACAGGAGTTCTACGAGCAGTACTTC
CASRPGQEFYEQYF
>.|.|TRBV28|TRBJ1-1
TGTGCCAGCAGTTTAATAGACGGGGCCCGACGGGACACTGAAGCTTTCTTT
CASSLIDGARRDTEAFF
>TRBD2|.|TRBV4-1|TRBJ2-7
TGCGCCAGCAGCCATCCCGGGACTAGCAGCTACGAGCAGTACTTC
CASSHPGTSSYEQYF
>.|.|TRBV27|TRBJ1-5
TGTGCCAGCAGTCCCCCCGTTCAGCCCCAGCATTTT
CASSPPVQPQHF
>TRBD2|.|TRBV7-2|TRBJ2-1
TGTGCCAGCAGCTTATGGGGGACTAGCAATGAGCAGTTCTTC
CASSLWGTSNEQFF
>TRBD1|.|TRBV10-3|TRBJ2-4
TGTGCCATCAGTGAGTATGACAGGGGGCGACAGGCCAAAAACATTCAGTACTTC
CAISEYDRGRQAKNIQYF